This record concerns one T cell receptor (beta chain) sequence. The source of the sample is a study of blood T cell repertoires in COVID-19. Using immunoSEQ multiplex PCR, the repertoire was profiled, and TCRdb retains in-frame clones only, with some absent. Among about 39,000 clones listed, around 95% were seen once. The TCR originated in a human donor with active COVID-19. The donor label of this sample is uncertain. The source material was peripheral blood.

DNA for the CDR3: TGTGCCAGCAGCTCCTACCGACTAGCGGGTGCTCAAGATACGCAGTATTTT. Translating it yields CASSSYRLAGAQDTQYF. This rearrangement joins TRBV5-6 to TRBJ2-3; 10 bases are shared with TRBD2. In germline, CDR1 is SGHDT, CDR2 YYEEEE. The trim removed 3 bases at V and 5 bases at J, leaving 12 bases unmatched. The CDR3 length is 17 residues.